The entry below describes one T cell receptor (beta chain). The TCR beta CDR3 regions underwent amplification using RNA transcripts as the source. The HTBI primer set served for first-round RT-PCR of the TCR CDR3. One entry per CDR3 protein results from TCRdb running MiXCR on the multiplex PCR reads. Among hundreds of thousands of distinct CDR3 sequences listed, 14% to 15% were seen once. The sample belongs to a study of T cells in Graves' hyperthyroidism and ophthalmopathy. Trimming pared 8 bases from V and 2 bases from J, leaving 9 bases between. The CDR3 is 12 amino acids. CDR1 SEHNR and CDR2 FQNEAQ come from the germline V gene (reference sequence).

Sequenced: blood. The chain carries TRBV7-9 and TRBJ2-5; D not resolved. This receptor was identified in a man aged 18-30 years with Graves' ophthalmopathy. This CDR3 is CASRISQETQYF. Written as DNA, the CDR3 is TGTGCCAGCCGGATCTCTCAAGAGACCCAGTACTTC.